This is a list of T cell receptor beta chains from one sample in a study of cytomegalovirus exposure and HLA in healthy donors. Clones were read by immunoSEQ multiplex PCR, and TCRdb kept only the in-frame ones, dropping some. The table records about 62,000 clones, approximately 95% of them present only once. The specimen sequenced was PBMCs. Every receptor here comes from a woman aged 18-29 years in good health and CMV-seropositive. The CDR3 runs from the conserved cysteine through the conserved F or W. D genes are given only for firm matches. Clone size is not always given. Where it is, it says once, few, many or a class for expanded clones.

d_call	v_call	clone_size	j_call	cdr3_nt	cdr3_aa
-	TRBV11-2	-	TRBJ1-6	TGTGCCAGCAGCTTCCCAAATTCACCCCTCCACTTT	CASSFPNSPLHF
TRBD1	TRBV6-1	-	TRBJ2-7	TGTGCCAGCAGTGAAAGGGTACAGGGGAGAAACGAGCAGTACTTC	CASSERVQGRNEQYF
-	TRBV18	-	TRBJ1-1	TGTGCCAGCTCACCCCGGGGGGCGAACACTGAAGCTTTCTTT	CASSPRGANTEAFF
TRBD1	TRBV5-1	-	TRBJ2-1	TGCGCCAGCAGCGCAATTGACAGGGGGCCTTACAATGAGCAGTTCTTC	CASSAIDRGPYNEQFF
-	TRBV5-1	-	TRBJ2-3	TGCGCCAGCAGCCGTGAGGGCAGGACAGCAGATACGCAGTATTTT	CASSREGRTADTQYF
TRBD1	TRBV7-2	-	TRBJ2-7	TGTGCCAGCAGGCGCCAGGGGGCGTACGAGCAGTACTTC	CASRRQGAYEQYF
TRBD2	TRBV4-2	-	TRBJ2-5	TGTGCCAGCAGCTCCTTAGCGGGGGCCCCTCAGGAGACCCAGTACTTC	CASSSLAGAPQETQYF
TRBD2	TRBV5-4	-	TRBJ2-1	TGTGCCAGCAGCCCGGGACTAGCGGGGTACAATGAGCAGTTCTTC	CASSPGLAGYNEQFF
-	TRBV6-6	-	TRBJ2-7	TGTGCCAGCAGTTACACGGACAGAGGATACGAGCAGTACTTC	CASSYTDRGYEQYF
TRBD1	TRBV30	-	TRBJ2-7	TGTGCCTGGAGTGTCCGGACAGGGAGGACCTACGAGCAGTACTTC	CAWSVRTGRTYEQYF
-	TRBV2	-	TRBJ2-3	TGTGCCAGCAGAGGGGGGCAGGGGGCAGATACGCAGTATTTT	CASRGGQGADTQYF
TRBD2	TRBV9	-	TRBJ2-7	TGTGCCAGCAGCGTAGCTCCGTCTAGCGGGGGGGCCTACGAGCAGTACTTC	CASSVAPSSGGAYEQYF
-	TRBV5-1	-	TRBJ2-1	TGCGCCAGCAGCTTGGGTCAGGTTGAGCAGTTCTTC	CASSLGQVEQFF
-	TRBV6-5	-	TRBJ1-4	TGTGCCAGCAGTTACTTTGCGGGGGTGGCTAATGAAAAACTGTTTTTT	CASSYFAGVANEKLFF
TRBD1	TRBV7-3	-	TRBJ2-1	TGTGCCAGCAGTGAGGGACAGGGCAGAAGTGAGCAGTTCTTC	CASSEGQGRSEQFF
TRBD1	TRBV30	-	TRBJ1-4	TGTGCCTGGAGCGCGGACAGGCGGAATGAAAAACTGTTTTTT	CAWSADRRNEKLFF
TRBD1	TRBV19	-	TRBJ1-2	TGTGCCAGTACGGCCTCGACAGGGTTTGGCTATGGCTACACCTTC	CASTASTGFGYGYTF
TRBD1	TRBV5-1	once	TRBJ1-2	TGCGCCAGCAGCTGGGACAGGGCTGGGGGCTACACCTTC	CASSWDRAGGYTF
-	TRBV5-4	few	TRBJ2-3	TGTGCCAGCAGCTCGGTCTCGGATACGCAGTATTTT	CASSSVSDTQYF
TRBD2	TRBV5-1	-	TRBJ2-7	TGCGCCAGCAGCACCCCCGGCGGCCTAGCGGGGCACGAGCAGTACTTC	CASSTPGGLAGHEQYF
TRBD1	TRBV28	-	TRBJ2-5	TGTGCCAGCAGCACGGGCGGCGAGGGGGCTCGAAAGACCCAGTACTTC	CASSTGGEGARKTQYF
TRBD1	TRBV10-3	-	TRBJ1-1	TGTGCCATCAGTGACCGGGACAGGAACACTGAAGCTTTCTTT	CAISDRDRNTEAFF
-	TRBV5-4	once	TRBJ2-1	TGTGCCAGCGGGAGCTCCTACAATGAGCAGTTCTTC	CASGSSYNEQFF
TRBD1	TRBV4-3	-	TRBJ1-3	TGCGCCAGCAGCCAGCAGGGGGCCGCCGGAAACACCATATATTTT	CASSQQGAAGNTIYF
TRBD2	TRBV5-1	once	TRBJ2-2	TGCGCCAGCAGCTCGGGACTAGCGGGATTGCCGGGTGGCACCGGGGAGCTGTTTTTT	CASSSGLAGLPGGTGELFF
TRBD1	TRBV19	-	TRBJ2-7	TGTGCCAGTAGTTTGACAGGGGAATACTACGAGCAGTACTTC	CASSLTGEYYEQYF
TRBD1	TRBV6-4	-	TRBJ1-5	TGTGCCAGCAGCCCCGAGTCAGGGGACAGGCAGCCCCAGCATTTT	CASSPESGDRQPQHF
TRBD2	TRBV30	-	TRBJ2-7	TGTGCCTGGAACCGCCTAGCGGGGGGCGAGCAGTACTTC	CAWNRLAGGEQYF
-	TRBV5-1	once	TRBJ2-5	TGCGCCAGCAGGGTGACAGCCCAAGAGACCCAGTACTTC	CASRVTAQETQYF
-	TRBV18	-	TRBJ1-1	TGTGCCAGCTCACTCCAGGAGGGCACTGAAGCTTTCTTT	CASSLQEGTEAFF
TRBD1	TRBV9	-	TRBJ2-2	TGTGCCAGCAGCCCCAAGGGGACAGGTTTCACCGGGGAGCTGTTTTTT	CASSPKGTGFTGELFF
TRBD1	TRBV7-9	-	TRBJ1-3	TGTGCCAGCAGCTTGGTAGGAGACAGGGTGAGAAACACCATATATTTT	CASSLVGDRVRNTIYF
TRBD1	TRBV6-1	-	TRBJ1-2	TGTGCCAGCAGTGTGGACAGGGGTGATGGCTACACCTTC	CASSVDRGDGYTF
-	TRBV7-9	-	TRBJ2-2	TGTGCCAGCAGCGACCGACTTAGGGAGGATGACACCGGGGAGCTGTTTTTT	CASSDRLREDDTGELFF
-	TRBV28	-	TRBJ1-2	TGTGCCAGCAGGAACCTTGGGGGCGCGCAAGGCTACACCTTC	CASRNLGGAQGYTF
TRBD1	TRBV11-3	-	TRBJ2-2	TGTGCCAGCAGCCCGACAGGGGTCGGGGAGCTGTTTTTT	CASSPTGVGELFF
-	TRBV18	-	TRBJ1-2	TGTGCCAGCTCACCTCCGGCAGGGCCCAACTATGGCTACACCTTC	CASSPPAGPNYGYTF
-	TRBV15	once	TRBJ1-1	TGTGCCACCAGCAAGAGCGCAGATGGTCCTGAAGCTTTCTTT	CATSKSADGPEAFF
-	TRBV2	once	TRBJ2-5	TGTGCCAGCAGTGTCTCCTCCCTAAGTGTTTTTGTGGAGACCCAGTACTTC	CASSVSSLSVFVETQYF
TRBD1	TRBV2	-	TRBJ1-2	TGTGCCAGCAGTACAGGGGAAACAAGCGGCTACACCTTC	CASSTGETSGYTF
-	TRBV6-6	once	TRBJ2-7	TGTGCCAGGGGGGCCAGGGTAGAGCAGTACTTC	CARGARVEQYF
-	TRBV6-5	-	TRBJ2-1	TGTGCCAGCAGTTACTCGAAGGCCCCTAGGTACAATGAGCAGTTCTTC	CASSYSKAPRYNEQFF
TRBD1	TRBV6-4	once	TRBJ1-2	TGTGCCAGCAGTTTGACAGGGGTCTTCGAGGGCTACACCTTC	CASSLTGVFEGYTF
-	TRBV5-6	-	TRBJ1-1	TGTGCCAGCAGCTCCGGGGTATTTGATGAAGCTTTCTTT	CASSSGVFDEAFF
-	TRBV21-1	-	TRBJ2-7	TGTGCCAGCAGCAATACAAATTTGGGACAGGGGGCAAGCGAGCAGTACTTC	CASSNTNLGQGASEQYF
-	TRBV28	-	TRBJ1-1	TGTGCCAGCAGTTTACGACGGACAGAGGGGAACACTGAAGCTTTCTTT	CASSLRRTEGNTEAFF
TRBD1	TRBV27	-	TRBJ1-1	TGTGCCAGCAGTGCCACGGTAGGGACAGGCCAGACTTCAGCTTTCTTT	CASSATVGTGQTSAFF
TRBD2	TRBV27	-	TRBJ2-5	TGTGCCAGCAGTTTATTGCCGGGACTAGCGGGTGACCGTGGGACCCAGTACTTC	CASSLLPGLAGDRGTQYF